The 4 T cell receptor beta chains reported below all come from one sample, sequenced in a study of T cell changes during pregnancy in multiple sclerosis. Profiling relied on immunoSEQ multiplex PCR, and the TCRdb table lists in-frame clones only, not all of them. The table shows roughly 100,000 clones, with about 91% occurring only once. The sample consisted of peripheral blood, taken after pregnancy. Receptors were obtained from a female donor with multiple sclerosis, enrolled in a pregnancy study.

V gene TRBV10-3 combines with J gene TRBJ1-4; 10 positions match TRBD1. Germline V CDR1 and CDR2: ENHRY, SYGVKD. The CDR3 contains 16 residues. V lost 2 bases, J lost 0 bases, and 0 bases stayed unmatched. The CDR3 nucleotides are TGTGCCATCAGTGAGGGACAGGGGGCAACTAATGAAAAACTGTTTTTT. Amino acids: CAISEGQGATNEKLFF.

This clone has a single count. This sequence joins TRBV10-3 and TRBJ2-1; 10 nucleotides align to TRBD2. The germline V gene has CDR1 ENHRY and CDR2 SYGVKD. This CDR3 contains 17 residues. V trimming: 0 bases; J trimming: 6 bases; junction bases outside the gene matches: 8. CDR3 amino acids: CAISESEGLAVLNEQFF. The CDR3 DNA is TGTGCCATCAGTGAGTCGGAAGGACTAGCGGTCCTCAATGAGCAGTTCTTC.

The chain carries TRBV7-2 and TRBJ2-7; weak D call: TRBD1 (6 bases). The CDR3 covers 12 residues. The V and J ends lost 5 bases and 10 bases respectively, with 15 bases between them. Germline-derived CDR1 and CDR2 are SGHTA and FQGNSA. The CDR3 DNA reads TGTGCCAGCAGCCTCAATACAGGGAGACAGTACTTC. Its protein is CASSLNTGRQYF.

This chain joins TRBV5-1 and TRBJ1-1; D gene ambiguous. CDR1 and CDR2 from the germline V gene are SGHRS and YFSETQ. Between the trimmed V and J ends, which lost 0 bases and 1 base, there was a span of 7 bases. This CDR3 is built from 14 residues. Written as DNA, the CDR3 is TGCGCCAGCAGCTTGGCTTATAGGAACACTGAAGCTTTCTTT. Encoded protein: CASSLAYRNTEAFF.